What follows are 24 T cell receptor beta chains derived from one specimen sequenced in a study of T cell repertoires in cytomegalovirus infection (dated by TCRdb to about 2019). These reads were obtained on an Illumina HiSeq 1500. TCRdb ran its own pipeline on the public reads, namely fastp trimming at Q25 and MiXCR clone calling, and kept in-frame beta chains. Rows with a matching CDR3 protein are joined into one entry that keeps the most common DNA and genes. This sample lists 500,000 or so distinct CDR3 sequences; about 15% were detected once. The ten biggest clones cover roughly a quarter of the sample. Sequenced material: CD8+ T cells from PBMCs. The receptors derive from a human donor in good health (CMV status not recorded). Some clones in this sample may be carry-over from other donors' samples.

The chain carries TRBV19 and TRBJ1-5; 7 bases match TRBD1. Trimming took 9 bases from V and 2 from J; bases not matched to a gene: 10. CDR1 is LNHDA and CDR2 is SQIVND in the germline V gene (reference sequence). CDR3 size: 15 residues. The CDR3 loop is CASAPDREGNQPQHF. CDR3 nucleotides: TGTGCCAGCGCCCCCGACAGGGAGGGCAATCAGCCCCAGCATTTT.

CDR3: CASKLGLAGDTDTQYF. The CDR3 bases are TGTGCCAGCAAACTGGGACTAGCGGGGGACACAGATACGCAGTATTTT. V and J are TRBV2 and TRBJ2-3; 14 bases map to TRBD2. V shed 7 bases, J shed 2 bases, and the junction held 5 bases outside the gene matches. CDR1 is SNHLY, CDR2 FYNNEI, per germline. The CDR3 covers 16 residues.

Details on this clonotype: It may be a read error: a sequence one base away is much more abundant. This likely comes from a read error, as the CDR3 has no conserved phenylalanine or tryptophan at its end. The chain recombines TRBV2 with TRBJ2-5; maybe TRBD1 (5 bases). Germline CDR1 SNHLY, CDR2 FYNNEI. The CDR3 runs to 15 residues. V lost 4 bases, J lost 0 bases, and 12 bases lay in between. The CDR3 is CASSGGTLYQETQYL. The CDR3 nucleotides are TGTGCCAGCAGTGGGGGCACCTTATACCAAGAGACCCAGTACTTA.

The chain carries TRBV9 and TRBJ1-3, with 7 bases aligning to TRBD1. The ends lost 7 bases at V and 3 bases at J; junction bases unmatched: 10. Per germline, CDR1 SGDLS and CDR2 YYNGEE. There are 15 residues in the CDR3. The CDR3 here is CASPRQGSGGNTIYF. The CDR3 DNA reads as TGTGCCAGCCCCAGACAGGGCTCTGGTGGAAACACCATATATTTT. Using reference TRBV9 and TRBJ1-3 for the parts outside the CDR3, the full variable domain is DSGVTQTPKHLITATGQRVTLRCSPRSGDLSVYWYQQSLDQGLQFLIQYYNGEERAKGNILERFSAQQFPDLHSELNLSSLELGDSALYFCASPRQGSGGNTIYFGEGSWLTVV.

The J gene is TRBJ1-5, the V gene TRBV6-1; no clear D gene. This CDR3 has 15 amino acids. Per germline, CDR1 MNHNS and CDR2 SASEGT. Trimming pared 7 bases from V and 4 bases from J, leaving 17 bases between. The CDR3, as DNA: TGTGCCAGCACCACCGTTGGACGGCGGAATCAGCCCCAGCATTTT. Protein product: CASTTVGRRNQPQHF.

This clonotype was detected only a few times. CDR3 in DNA: TGTGCCAGCAGTTACCCCCCGGGGGTAGCGAGCTACAATGAGCAGTTCTTC. This translates into CASSYPPGVASYNEQFF. The chain uses TRBV28 and TRBJ2-1; the D gene is possibly TRBD2 (6 bases). Germline CDR1 and CDR2: MDHEN and SYDVKM. The CDR3 extends over 17 amino acids. Trimming removed 4 bases at V and 3 bases at J, with 19 bases between.

This clonotype was counted ten times or more. This rearrangement joins TRBV2 to TRBJ2-7; D remains unclear. Germline V lookup: CDR1 SNHLY, CDR2 FYNNEI. Trimming removed 8 bases from V and 6 bases from J, with 17 bases in between. CDR3 length: 13 amino acids. The DNA of the CDR3 is TGTGCCAGCTTTGGTAAACTGGCCCTCGAGCAGTACTTC. Residues: CASFGKLALEQYF.

This clonotype was seen ten or more times. The chain couples TRBV7-3 to TRBJ2-1; unclear D gene. The germline V gene encodes CDR1 SGHTA and CDR2 FQGTGA. The CDR3 sequence is 17 residues long. Trimming shortened V by 5 bases and J by 1 base, and 18 bases separated the two germline ends. This CDR3 reads CASSLFTPGPSYNEQFF. DNA for the CDR3: TGTGCCAGCAGCCTTTTCACTCCGGGCCCTTCCTACAATGAGCAGTTCTTC.

V is TRBV6-1 and J is TRBJ1-1, with no clear D. CDR1 and CDR2 (germline): MNHNS, SASEGT. The CDR3 has 14 residues. V lost 4 bases to trimming and J lost 3 bases, with 12 bases between them. CDR3 loop: CASSGVGWDTEAFF. The DNA of the CDR3 is TGTGCCAGCAGTGGGGTGGGCTGGGACACTGAAGCTTTCTTT.

Ten or more counts support this clonotype. V usage is TRBV12-3 or TRBV12-4 and J usage is TRBJ1-1; D ambiguous. The CDR3 is 13 amino acids. The V and J ends lost 3 bases and 4 bases respectively, with 9 bases between them. The chain's CDR3 is CASSLPLATEAFF. The CDR3 coding sequence is TGTGCCAGCAGTTTGCCGTTGGCCACTGAAGCTTTCTTT.

In this sample, this clonotype turned up many times. The genes are TRBV6-6 and TRBJ2-5, with D unresolved. V dropped 6 bases and J dropped 3 bases, with 20 bases sitting between them. CDR1 and CDR2 from the germline V gene are MNHNY and SVGAGI (reference sequence). This CDR3 is 16 amino acids long. The CDR3 here is CASSQSAYPIKETQYF. The CDR3 nucleotides read TGTGCCAGCAGCCAAAGCGCATACCCTATTAAAGAGACCCAGTACTTC.

There are many counts of this clonotype. This chain uses TRBV27 with TRBJ1-2, with 8 positions matching TRBD1. The CDR3 totals 16 residues. CDR1 and CDR2 from the germline V gene are MNHEY and SMNVEV (reference sequence). V trimming: 4 bases; J trimming: 3 bases; junction bases outside the gene matches: 10. The CDR3 region has the DNA TGTGCCAGCAGTTCGACACAGGGGGGGAGTTACTATGGCTACACCTTC. Protein product: CASSSTQGGSYYGYTF.

The table lists this clonotype with many counts. The chain couples TRBV11-2 to TRBJ2-1; D may be TRBD2 (6 bases). This CDR3 is built from 14 residues. V was trimmed by 8 bases and J by 2 bases, leaving 13 bases between them. The V gene's germline CDR1 is SGHAT and CDR2 FQNNGV. CDR3 region: CASGGTPTYNEQFF. The DNA for the CDR3 is TGTGCCAGCGGGGGGACTCCGACCTACAATGAGCAGTTCTTC.

Only a few counts were recorded for this clonotype. The rearrangement links TRBV7-9 to TRBJ1-2; unclear D gene. CDR1 SEHNR and CDR2 FQNEAQ come from the germline V gene (reference sequence). This CDR3 has 12 amino acids. V was trimmed by 5 bases and J by 5 bases, leaving 9 bases between them. CDR3 sequence reads: CASSEGRYGYTF. The CDR3, as DNA: TGTGCCAGCAGCGAAGGTCGGTATGGCTACACCTTC.

This clonotype was detected only a few times. The chain carries TRBV6-5 and TRBJ1-2; D may be TRBD1 (6 bases). The CDR3 is 13 residues long. CDR1 and CDR2 from the germline V gene are MNHEY and SVGAGI. V shed 7 bases and J shed 3 bases, with 12 bases lying between them. The CDR3 loop reads CASTGGDDYGYTF. Written as DNA, the CDR3 is TGTGCCAGCACCGGGGGCGATGACTATGGCTACACCTTC.

This clonotype was counted at least ten times. The chain is built from TRBV7-9 and TRBJ2-5, with D possibly TRBD1 on 6 matching bases. Germline CDR1 is SEHNR and CDR2 is FQNEAQ (reference sequence). This CDR3 spans 15 amino acids. V was pared by 5 bases and J by 1 base, with 14 bases between. CDR3 in amino acids: CASSADWGPQETQYF. The DNA for the CDR3 is TGTGCCAGCAGCGCCGATTGGGGGCCCCAAGAGACCCAGTACTTC.

The J gene is TRBJ1-6, the V gene TRBV12-3 or TRBV12-4, with 8 bases that match TRBD1. V lost 5 bases and J lost 8; bases outside the gene matches: 8. The CDR3 runs 15 residues. As DNA, the CDR3 is TGTGCCAGCAGTCCCGCGACAGGGGCCCATTCACCCCTCCACTTT. Translated, it gives CASSPATGAHSPLHF.

This clonotype was recorded many times. The rearrangement joins TRBV7-8 to TRBJ1-3; D remains ambiguous. In germline, CDR1 is SGHVS, CDR2 FQNEAQ. The V end was cut by 4 bases, the J end by 4 bases, with 5 bases between. The CDR3 sequence is 12 residues long. The CDR3 coding sequence is TGTGCCAGCAGCTCCGGGGGAAACACCATATATTTT. This encodes CASSSGGNTIYF.

About this clonotype itself: This may be a read error: a much more frequent sequence differs by one nucleotide. As the CDR3 is not closed by the conserved phenylalanine or tryptophan, this likely results from a read error. The chain carries TRBV6-5 and TRBJ2-1; 7 nucleotides align to TRBD1. The length of the CDR3 is 15 residues. The junction had 6 bases not matched to a gene; V was cut back by 2 bases and J by 5 bases. The germline CDR1 and CDR2 sequences are MNHEY and SVGAGI. The DNA of the CDR3 is TGTGCCAGCAGTTACCCCGGGACAGATGACAATGAGCAGTTCTTA. It yields the protein CASSYPGTDDNEQFL.

This clonotype came up many times. The chain carries TRBV6-6 and TRBJ1-4; TRBD1 might be the D (6 bases). CDR1 is MNHNY and CDR2 is SVGAGI in the germline V gene (reference sequence). The V end lost 6 bases, the J end lost 5 bases, and 16 bases lay between the germline ends. The CDR3 spans 15 residues. CDR3 region: CASSGDRTGNEKLFF. The CDR3 bases are TGTGCCAGCAGCGGCGACAGAACAGGGAATGAAAAACTGTTTTTT.

There are a few counts of this clonotype. V gene TRBV27 combines with J gene TRBJ2-3; 7 bases fit TRBD2. The V gene end was trimmed by 2 bases and the J gene end by 6 bases; junction bases not matched to a gene: 5. Germline lookup yields CDR1 MNHEY and CDR2 SMNVEV (reference sequence). The CDR3 is made up of 14 amino acids. DNA for the CDR3: TGTGCCAGCAGTTTACTAGGGGAGGGGGATACGCAGTATTTT. This codes for CASSLLGEGDTQYF.

This chain joins TRBV27 and TRBJ1-2, with 7 bases that match TRBD1. Germline lookup yields CDR1 MNHEY and CDR2 SMNVEV (reference sequence). This CDR3 comprises 14 residues. Unmatched junction bases numbered 11, after V lost 5 bases and J lost 8 bases. The CDR3, as DNA: TGTGCCAGCAGTCCTCTTCCGGGACAGCTGGGCTACACCTTC. Translated, it gives CASSPLPGQLGYTF.

This clonotype was observed many times. The rearrangement links TRBV7-9 to TRBJ2-3; weak D call: TRBD2 (6 bases). The CDR3 is 13 residues long. V gave up 5 bases and J gave up 5 bases, with 11 bases separating them. Germline CDR1 SEHNR, CDR2 FQNEAQ (reference sequence). The CDR3 nucleotides read TGTGCCAGCAGCCCCTTAGCGGAAGATACGCAGTATTTT. Encoded protein: CASSPLAEDTQYF.

As for this clonotype: A much larger clone is a single base away; this may be a read error. The CDR3 spells CASTRGQKEKLFF. The CDR3 DNA follows: TGTGCCAGCACACGGGGGCAGAAAGAAAAACTGTTTTTT. The chain joins TRBV27 to TRBJ1-4; D is possibly TRBD1 (6 bases). Deletions cut 7 bases from V and 8 bases from J, with 14 bases between. Germline V gene lookup returns CDR1 MNHEY and CDR2 SMNVEV (reference sequence). There are 13 residues in the CDR3.